This entry concerns a single T cell receptor beta chain. The sample originates from a study of blood T cell repertoires in COVID-19. The CDR3 runs to 15 residues. V dropped 0 bases and J dropped 2 bases, with 11 bases sitting between them. Per the germline V gene, CDR1 is SGHKS and CDR2 is YYEKEE (reference sequence). Produced via immunoSEQ multiplex PCR; TCRdb's table is partial and in-frame only. The table shows 35,000 to 50,000 clones, with about 80% occurring only once. V gene TRBV5-5 combines with J gene TRBJ1-1; D gene uncertain. This TCR derives from a human donor with acute or convalescent COVID-19. The donor label of this sample is uncertain. Sequencing was performed on peripheral blood. The CDR3, as DNA: TGTGCCAGCAGCTTGGGTTTACAGAGAAACACTGAAGCTTTCTTT. It translates to CASSLGLQRNTEAFF.